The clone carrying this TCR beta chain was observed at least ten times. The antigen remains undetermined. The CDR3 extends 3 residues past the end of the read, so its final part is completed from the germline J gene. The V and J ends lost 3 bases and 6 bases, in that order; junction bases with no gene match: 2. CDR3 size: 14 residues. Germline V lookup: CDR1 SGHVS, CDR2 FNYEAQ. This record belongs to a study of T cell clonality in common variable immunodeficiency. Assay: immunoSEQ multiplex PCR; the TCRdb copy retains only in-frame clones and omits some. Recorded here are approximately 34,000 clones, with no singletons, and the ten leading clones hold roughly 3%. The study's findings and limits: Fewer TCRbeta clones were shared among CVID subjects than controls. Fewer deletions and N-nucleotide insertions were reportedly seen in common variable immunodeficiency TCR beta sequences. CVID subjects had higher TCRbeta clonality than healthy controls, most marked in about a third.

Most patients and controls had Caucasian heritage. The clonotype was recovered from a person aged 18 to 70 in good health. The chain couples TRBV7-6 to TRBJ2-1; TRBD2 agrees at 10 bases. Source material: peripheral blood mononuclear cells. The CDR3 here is CASSLPSGSNEQFF. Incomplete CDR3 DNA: TGTGCCAGCAGCTTGCCTAGCGGGAGCAATGAG. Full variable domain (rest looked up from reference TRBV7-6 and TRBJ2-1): GAGVSQSPRYKVTKRGQDVALRCDPISGHVSLYWYRQALGQGPEFLTYFNYEAQQDKSGLPNDRFSAERPEGSISTLTIQRTEQRDSAMYRCASSLPSGSNEQFFGPGTRLTVL.